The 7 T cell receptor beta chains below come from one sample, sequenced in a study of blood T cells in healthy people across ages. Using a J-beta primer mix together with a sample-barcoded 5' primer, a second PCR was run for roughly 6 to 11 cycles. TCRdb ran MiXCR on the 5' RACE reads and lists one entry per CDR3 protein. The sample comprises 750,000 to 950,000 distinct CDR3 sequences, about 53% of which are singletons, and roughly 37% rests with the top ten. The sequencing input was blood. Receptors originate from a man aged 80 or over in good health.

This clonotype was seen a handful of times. CDR3 bases: TGCAGTGCGCGAAAGCGGGGATCTAGCACAGATACGCAGTATTTT. Translated: CSARKRGSSTDTQYF. The V and J genes are TRBV20-1 and TRBJ2-3; 7 bases align to TRBD2. The CDR3 consists of 15 residues. Per the germline V gene, CDR1 is DFQATT and CDR2 is SNEGSKA (reference sequence). Trimming cost V 6 bases and J 0 bases; bases outside gene matches: 9.

The CDR3 DNA reads TGTGCCAGCAGTTACACGGGGGGACTAGCGGCCGGAAGCTCCTACAATGAGCAGTTCTTC. This translates into CASSYTGGLAAGSSYNEQFF. The J gene is TRBJ2-1, the V gene TRBV6-5, with TRBD2 matching 11 bases. Germline loops: CDR1 MNHEY, CDR2 SVGAGI. The CDR3 length is 20 residues. With V trimmed by 2 bases and J by 0 bases, 12 bases remained unmatched.

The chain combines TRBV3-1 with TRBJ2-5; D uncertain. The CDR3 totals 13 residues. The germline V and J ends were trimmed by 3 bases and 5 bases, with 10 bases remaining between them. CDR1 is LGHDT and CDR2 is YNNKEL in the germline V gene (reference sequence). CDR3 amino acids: CASSHLHYETQYF. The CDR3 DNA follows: TGTGCCAGCAGCCATCTCCACTATGAGACCCAGTACTTC.

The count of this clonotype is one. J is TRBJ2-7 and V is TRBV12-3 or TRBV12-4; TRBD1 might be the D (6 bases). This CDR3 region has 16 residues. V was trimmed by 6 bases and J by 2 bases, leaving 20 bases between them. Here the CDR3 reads CASSFSGDTLPYEQYF. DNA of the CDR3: TGTGCCAGCAGCTTTTCCGGGGACACTCTACCCTACGAGCAGTACTTC.

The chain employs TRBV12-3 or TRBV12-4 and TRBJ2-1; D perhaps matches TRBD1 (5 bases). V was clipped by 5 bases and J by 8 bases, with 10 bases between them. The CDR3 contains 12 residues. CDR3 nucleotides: TGTGCCAGCAGTCAGGGCGTCGATGAGCAGTTCTTC. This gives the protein CASSQGVDEQFF.

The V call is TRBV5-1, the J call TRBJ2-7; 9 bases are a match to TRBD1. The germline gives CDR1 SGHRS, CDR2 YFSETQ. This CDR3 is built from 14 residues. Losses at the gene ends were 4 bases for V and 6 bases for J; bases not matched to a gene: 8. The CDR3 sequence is CASSEQGALGEQYF. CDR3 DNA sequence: TGCGCCAGCAGCGAACAGGGGGCCCTCGGCGAGCAGTACTTC. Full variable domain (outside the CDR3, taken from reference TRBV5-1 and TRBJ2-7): KAGVTQTPRYLIKTRGQQVTLSCSPISGHRSVSWYQQTPGQGLQFLFEYFSETQRNKGNFPGRFSGRQFSNSRSEMNVSTLELGDSALYLCASSEQGALGEQYFGPGTRLTVT.

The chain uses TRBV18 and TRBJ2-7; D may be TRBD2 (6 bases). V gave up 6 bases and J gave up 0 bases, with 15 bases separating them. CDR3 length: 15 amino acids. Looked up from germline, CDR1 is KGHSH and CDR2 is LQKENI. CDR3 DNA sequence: TGTGCCAGCTCGGAGTTGCGGGGAAACTCCTACGAGCAGTACTTC. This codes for CASSELRGNSYEQYF.